These 11 T cell receptor beta chains were all obtained from the same sample, sequenced in a study of OX40 agonist ivuxolimab in advanced cancers. TCRdb keeps only in-frame clones here, not all; method: immunoSEQ multiplex PCR. The table records 80,000 or so clones, roughly 87% of them present only once. The input for sequencing was CD4+ or CD8+ T cells sorted from blood, taken in a trial of the OX40 agonist ivuxolimab. All receptors come from an adult with an advanced solid tumor such as melanoma, head and neck, liver or kidney cancer.

This clone was observed once. V usage is TRBV9 and J usage is TRBJ1-3, with 7 bases that match TRBD1. The CDR3 has 16 amino acids. Germline CDR1 reads SGDLS; CDR2 reads YYNGEE. Trimming removed 0 bases from V and 2 bases from J; junction bases left unmatched: 5. CDR3 in amino acids: CASSVGGTGAGNTIYF. CDR3 bases: TGTGCCAGCAGCGTAGGTGGTACAGGGGCTGGAAACACCATATATTTT.

V gene TRBV18 combines with J gene TRBJ2-7, with D maybe TRBD1 (6 bases). CDR3 length equals 18 residues. Looked up from germline, CDR1 is KGHSH and CDR2 is LQKENI. Deletions cut 3 bases from V and 2 bases from J, with 23 bases between. CDR3 sequence: CASSPTYRSGTSPYEQYF. The DNA of the CDR3 is TGTGCCAGCTCACCGACGTACCGATCCGGGACATCCCCCTACGAGCAGTACTTC.

V and J are TRBV6-5 and TRBJ2-2; 8 bases line up with TRBD1. Unmatched junction bases numbered 3, after V lost 7 bases and J lost 2 bases. The CDR3 has 14 residues. Germline V lookup: CDR1 MNHEY, CDR2 SVGAGI. Here the CDR3 DNA reads TGTGCCAGCAAAACAGGGGGAAACACCGGGGAGCTGTTTTTT. Translation gives CASKTGGNTGELFF.

The chain is built from TRBV19 and TRBJ2-1, with D unresolved. Per the germline V gene, CDR1 is LNHDA and CDR2 is SQIVND (reference sequence). This CDR3 is 15 amino acids long. V lost 5 bases, J lost 5 bases, and 16 bases lay in between. The CDR3 coding sequence is TGTGCCAGTAGTCATCAAAGCCCACCTGACAATGAGCAGTTCTTC. Protein product: CASSHQSPPDNEQFF.

CDR3 nucleotide sequence: TGTGCCAGCAGGCGACAGGTGGCTCTCTACGAGCAGTACTTC. Residues: CASRRQVALYEQYF. The chain recombines TRBV6-5 with TRBJ2-7; D perhaps matches TRBD1 (6 bases). This CDR3 contains 14 residues. Germline CDR1 and CDR2: MNHEY and SVGAGI. Trimming stripped 6 bases from V and 3 bases from J, with 15 bases between.

The chain couples TRBV21-1 to TRBJ1-1. TRBV21-1 is described as a pseudogene. CDR3 size: 13 residues. This CDR3 is CASSSLKNTEAFF. CDR3 nucleotides: TGTGCCAGCAGCAGTCTTAAGAACACTGAAGCTTTCTTT.

J is TRBJ2-7 and V is TRBV7-8, with TRBD1 identical over 8 bases. Germline-derived CDR1 and CDR2 are SGHVS and FQNEAQ. The CDR3 runs 13 residues. The V gene end was trimmed by 6 bases and the J gene end by 4 bases; junction bases not matched to a gene: 5. CDR3 protein: CASRTQGAYEQYF. The CDR3 nucleotides read TGTGCCAGCAGAACCCAGGGGGCGTACGAGCAGTACTTC.

The rearrangement joins TRBV11-1 to TRBJ1-1; perhaps TRBD1 as D (5 bases). Germline CDR1 is SGHAT and CDR2 is FQDESV (reference sequence). The CDR3 extends over 11 amino acids. Between the trimmed V and J ends, which lost 5 bases and 7 bases, there was a span of 8 bases. The CDR3 nucleotides read TGTGCCAGCAGCCTGACAGTTGAAGCTTTCTTT. Residues: CASSLTVEAFF.

This clone was picked up one time. The V and J genes are TRBV10-2 and TRBJ1-5; 7 bases align to TRBD1. This CDR3 comprises 16 residues. Per germline, CDR1 WSHSY and CDR2 SAAADI. Trimming cost V 2 bases and J 1 base; bases outside gene matches: 5. The CDR3 nucleotides are TGCGCCAGCAGTGAGGCTAGGGGGCAAAGCAATCAGCCCCAGCATTTT. Its protein product is CASSEARGQSNQPQHF.

This rearrangement joins TRBV5-1 to TRBJ1-2; 9 nucleotides align to TRBD1. Germline values: CDR1 SGHRS, CDR2 YFSETQ. V gave up 0 bases and J gave up 2 bases; unmatched junction bases: 2. CDR3 length equals 15 residues. The CDR3 spells CASSLAGQGNYGYTF. The DNA for the CDR3 is TGCGCCAGCAGCTTGGCGGGACAGGGAAACTATGGCTACACCTTC.

V usage is TRBV5-4 and J usage is TRBJ1-1; D is ambiguous. Germline V CDR1 and CDR2: SGHNT, YYREEE (reference sequence). The CDR3 runs 14 residues. V lost 2 bases and J 0 bases, leaving 8 bases between the germline ends. In nucleotides, the CDR3 is TGTGCCAGCAGCTTTGCGGGGATGAACACTGAAGCTTTCTTT. It is translated as CASSFAGMNTEAFF. The full variable domain, completed using reference TRBV5-4 and TRBJ1-1, is ETGVTQSPTHLIKTRGQQVTLRCSSQSGHNTVSWYQQALGQGPQFIFQYYREEENGRGNFPPRFSGLQFPNYSSELNVNALELDDSALYLCASSFAGMNTEAFFGQGTRLTVV.